This TCR beta chain came from a study of Graves' ophthalmopathy and Graves' hyperthyroidism. Transcripts of RNA were the source for amplifying TCR beta CDR3 regions. Second-round multiplex PCR came after first-round RT-PCR with HTBI primers. One entry per CDR3 protein results from TCRdb running MiXCR on the multiplex PCR reads. The repertoire has under 60,000 distinct CDR3 sequences, approximately 52% of them found once; the top ten carry roughly 4.3%. To note about this clonotype: Because it lacks the conserved phenylalanine or tryptophan at the end, this CDR3 is likely a read error.

Orbital computed tomography, thyroid ultrasound, TRAb, serum thyroxine and clinical symptoms formed the basis of diagnosis. Trimming stripped 8 bases from V and 7 bases from J, with 14 bases between. The CDR3 has 13 amino acids. CDR1 and CDR2 from the germline V gene are SGHAT and FQNNGV. The specimen sequenced was peripheral blood. This clonotype was obtained from an adult woman with Graves' ophthalmopathy. The chain is built from TRBV11-2 and TRBJ2-2; possible D gene TRBD2, 6 bases. The CDR3 loop is CASGTGSNGELFL. CDR3 in DNA: TGTGCCAGCGGGACTGGATCGAACGGGGAGCTGTTTCTT.